Listed here are 15 T cell receptor beta chains from one sample, sequenced in a study of vaccination and CD4 T cells after COVID-19. As to treatment: approximately 11-day PBMC culture with coronavirus spike peptide pools or control peptides (ViraFEST assay). According to the study, CD4+ T cells from the unexposed donor were gathered ahead of the COVID-19 pandemic (2011-2018). No antigen has been identified for these receptors. Sequence data for DNA of cultured CD4+ T cells were generated by the Oncomine TCR Beta short-read assay. Cultured CD4+ T cells were the source of extracted genomic DNA. TCRdb redid the calling of the PCR reads with MiXCR, one entry per CDR3 protein. The sample has about 6,300 distinct CDR3 sequences, around 34% seen once; the top ten hold 38%. Sequencing input: CD4+ T cells from blood, cultured in vitro. These receptors all come from a human donor in good health.

The sample holds a few counts of this clonotype. This chain links TRBV19 with TRBJ2-3; 7 nucleotides agree with TRBD1. The CDR3 runs to 14 residues. The germline V gene has CDR1 LNHDA and CDR2 SQIVND (reference sequence). The V gene end was trimmed by 6 bases and the J gene end by 4 bases; junction bases not matched to a gene: 7. This CDR3 is CASSPGGVADTQYF. CDR3 bases: TGTGCCAGTAGCCCAGGGGGAGTGGCAGATACGCAGTATTTT.

This clonotype was picked up a small number of times. V is TRBV6-2 or TRBV6-3 and J is TRBJ1-2, with D unclear. The CDR3 covers 16 residues. Germline CDR1 is MNHEY and CDR2 is SVGEGT. Trimming stripped 0 bases from V and 4 bases from J, with 15 bases between. DNA for the CDR3: TGTGCCAGCAGTTACTCGAACAGTCCTCGGAGCTATGGCTACACCTTC. This sequence encodes CASSYSNSPRSYGYTF.

This clonotype has just a few counts. The chain joins TRBV12-3 or TRBV12-4 to TRBJ1-2, with 10 positions matching TRBD1. With 5 bases clipped from V and 4 bases from J, the junction kept 4 bases outside the gene matches. The CDR3 sequence is 14 residues long. The CDR3 is CASSPGQGSYGYTF. CDR3 sequence (DNA): TGTGCCAGCAGTCCGGGACAGGGGTCCTATGGCTACACCTTC.

V gene TRBV20-1 combines with J gene TRBJ2-3; D is unresolved. This CDR3 comprises 12 residues. Germline lookup yields CDR1 DFQATT and CDR2 SNEGSKA (reference sequence). V dropped 7 bases and J dropped 0 bases, with 8 bases sitting between them. The CDR3 reads CSGGTSTDTQYF. Here the CDR3 DNA reads TGCAGTGGGGGTACTAGCACAGATACGCAGTATTTT.

The sample holds a few counts of this clonotype. One junction end does not reproduce the germline sequence, and a read error may be involved. The chain is built from TRBV7-7 and TRBJ2-5, with 12 bases fitting TRBD2. Germline V lookup: CDR1 SSHAT, CDR2 FNYEAQ (reference sequence). The CDR3 is 16 amino acids. CDR3 DNA: TGTGCTAGCAGCTCAGGCCTAGCGGGAGGGGGGGAGACCCAGTACTTC. Its translation: CASSSGLAGGGETQYF.

This clonotype was picked up a small number of times. The CDR3 reads CASSWTGTTDTQYF. The CDR3 DNA follows: TGTGCCAGCAGTTGGACAGGTACCACAGATACGCAGTATTTT. The chain couples TRBV6-5 to TRBJ2-3; 7 positions agree with TRBD1. V was pared by 4 bases and J by 2 bases, with 3 bases of the junction left unmatched. This CDR3 spans 14 amino acids. Germline CDR1 and CDR2: MNHEY and SVGAGI.

V usage is TRBV19 and J usage is TRBJ1-1; D ambiguous. The V gene lost 2 bases and the J gene lost 4 bases, with 14 bases spanning the gap. The CDR3 loop spans 15 amino acids. Per germline, CDR1 LNHDA and CDR2 SQIVND (reference sequence). The CDR3 here is CASSIKRGSSTEAFF. CDR3 DNA sequence: TGTGCCAGTAGTATAAAACGTGGGTCGAGCACTGAAGCTTTCTTT.

Only a few counts were recorded for this clonotype. V and J are TRBV6-2 or TRBV6-3 and TRBJ2-7; tentatively, D is TRBD1 (6 bases). With 6 bases removed from V and 3 bases from J, the gap between germline ends came to 15 bases. Germline CDR1 and CDR2: MNHEY and SVGEGT. The CDR3 contains 14 residues. The CDR3 coding sequence is TGTGCCAGCAGACAACAGGGCCTTTACTACGAGCAGTACTTC. Translation: CASRQQGLYYEQYF.

This clonotype was seen a few times. The chain carries TRBV21-1 and TRBJ1-1; the table names TRBD1, a call not compared with the DNA. TRBV21-1 is a documented pseudogene. This CDR3 is built from 14 residues. The CDR3 region is CASSKPGAGTEAFF. CDR3 DNA: TGTGCCAGCAGCAAACCAGGGGCGGGTACTGAAGCTTTCTTT.

This clonotype appeared a few times. The chain employs TRBV6-1 and TRBJ2-1, with D uncertain. V lost 0 bases to trimming and J lost 9 bases, with 12 bases between them. The CDR3 extends over 14 amino acids. Germline loops: CDR1 MNHNS, CDR2 SASEGT. The CDR3 reads CASSEAPWQSEQFF. CDR3 in DNA: TGTGCCAGCAGTGAAGCTCCTTGGCAAAGTGAGCAGTTCTTC.

The table lists this clonotype with a few counts. The V call is TRBV28, the J call TRBJ1-1; 8 nucleotides align to TRBD1. V gave up 3 bases and J gave up 6 bases; unmatched junction bases: 3. Looked up from germline, CDR1 is MDHEN and CDR2 is SYDVKM. CDR3 size: 13 residues. CDR3 in DNA: TGTGCCAGCAGTTTCAGGGGGCTTGCTGAAGCTTTCTTT. Translated, it gives CASSFRGLAEAFF. Complete variable domain (other parts from reference TRBV28 and TRBJ1-1): DVKVTQSSRYLVKRTGEKVFLECVQDMDHENMFWYRQDPGLGLRLIYFSYDVKMKEKGDIPEGYSVSREKKERFSLILESASTNQTSMYLCASSFRGLAEAFFGQGTRLTVV.

This chain joins TRBV25-1 and TRBJ2-7; a possible D gene is TRBD2 (6 bases). The CDR3 length is 12 residues. V dropped 2 bases and J dropped 4 bases, with 6 bases sitting between them. The germline CDR1 and CDR2 sequences are MGHDK and SYGVNS. The CDR3 here is CASSEAGYEQYF. Written as DNA, the CDR3 is TGTGCCAGCAGTGAAGCGGGGTACGAGCAGTACTTC.

The chain has TRBV28 and TRBJ1-1; 7 bases are a match to TRBD1. CDR3 length: 13 residues. Losses at the gene ends were 6 bases for V and 4 bases for J; bases not matched to a gene: 5. CDR1 is MDHEN, CDR2 SYDVKM, per germline. The CDR3 region is CASRRQGGTEAFF. The CDR3 DNA sequence: TGTGCCAGCAGAAGACAGGGCGGCACTGAAGCTTTCTTT.

A few counts support this clonotype. This chain uses TRBV12-3 or TRBV12-4 with TRBJ2-7, with a weak D call TRBD1 (6 bases). The CDR3 is 13 residues long. Trimming removed 6 bases at V and 0 bases at J, with 9 bases between. This CDR3 is CASRRGHSYEQYF. For the CDR3, the DNA is TGTGCCAGCAGACGGGGACACTCCTACGAGCAGTACTTC.

This clonotype appeared a few times. The gene calls are TRBV24-1 and TRBJ2-3; TRBD2 matches at 8 bases. V trimming: 4 bases; J trimming: 3 bases; junction bases outside the gene matches: 8. In germline, CDR1 is KGHDR, CDR2 SFDVKD. CDR3 length equals 16 residues. In DNA, the CDR3 is TGTGCCACCAGTGACCCTAGCGGGCCAACTACAGATACGCAGTATTTT. It specifies CATSDPSGPTTDTQYF.